The 23 T cell receptor beta chains below were found in one sample sequenced in a study of T cells after posttransplantation cyclophosphamide (dated by TCRdb to the mid-2010s). The library came from the immunoSEQ multiplex PCR assay. This immuneACCESS table, as held by TCRdb, lists in-frame sequences with V and J called but not all clones. Of the missing ones, under half trace to an unresolved V gene in checked studies; the others have no known cause. This sample is represented by 42,000 or so clones, with no singletons among them. The top ten clonotypes cover about 5% of the sample. The sequencing input was PBMCs. These receptors all stem from a woman between 50 and 59 years old in good health and a related stem cell transplant donor.

This clone has a count of ten or more. The CDR3 protein is CASTYPWSSEQFF. The CDR3 DNA follows: TGTGCCAGCACCTATCCGTGGTCTAGTGAGCAGTTCTTC. V gene TRBV5-4 combines with J gene TRBJ2-1, with D unclear. This CDR3 spans 13 amino acids. V lost 6 bases, J lost 9 bases, and 16 bases lay in between. Per the germline V gene, CDR1 is SGHNT and CDR2 is YYREEE (reference sequence).

This clone was seen ten or more times. This sequence joins TRBV7-3 and TRBJ2-1; 9 bases agree with TRBD2. Looked up from germline, CDR1 is SGHTA and CDR2 is FQGTGA. CDR3 size: 14 residues. J was trimmed by 7 bases and V by 3 bases; bases with no gene match: 4. This chain's CDR3 is CASSFGGGGNEQFF. The CDR3 bases are TGTGCCAGCAGCTTTGGCGGGGGGGGAAATGAGCAGTTCTTC.

This clone has a count of ten or more. The chain has TRBV4-2 and TRBJ2-1, with TRBD2 matching over 7 bases. Germline assignment: CDR1 LGHNA and CDR2 YNFKEQ. Trimming cost V 0 bases and J 12 bases; bases outside gene matches: 8. The CDR3 is 14 amino acids. In nucleotides, the CDR3 is TGTGCCAGCAGCCAAGATCCCGGACTAGGCGGGCAGTTCTTC. Its translation: CASSQDPGLGGQFF.

This clone was seen at least ten times. The chain joins TRBV7-2 to TRBJ2-7; TRBD1 aligns across 7 bases. With 1 base clipped from V and 6 bases from J, the junction kept 9 bases outside the gene matches. CDR3 length: 15 residues. From germline, CDR1 is SGHTA and CDR2 FQGNSA. Here the CDR3 DNA reads TGTGCCAGCAGCTTAGGGGCCTCGAACAGGGGCGAGCAGTACTTC. This encodes CASSLGASNRGEQYF.

This clone has ten or more counts. The chain uses TRBV5-1 and TRBJ1-6; the match to TRBD1 covers 10 bases. Germline CDR1 and CDR2: SGHRS and YFSETQ. J lost 10 bases, V lost 3 bases, and 7 bases had no gene match. This CDR3 is built from 15 residues. CDR3 nucleotide sequence: TGCGCCAGCAGCTCTACTGCGGACAGGGGGTCACCCCTCCACTTT. This codes for CASSSTADRGSPLHF.

The sample holds many counts of this clone. The chain recombines TRBV5-4 with TRBJ1-2, with 8 bases fitting TRBD1. The CDR3 covers 13 residues. CDR1 and CDR2 from the germline V gene are SGHNT and YYREEE (reference sequence). Trimming at V came to 0 bases and at J to 12 bases, leaving 7 bases not matched to a gene. CDR3 DNA: TGTGCCAGCAGCTTGGGACAGGGGCCGACGGACACCTTC. As protein: CASSLGQGPTDTF.

This clone appeared many times. This chain links TRBV27 with TRBJ1-1; D not certain. Trimming stripped 6 bases from V and 0 bases from J, with 11 bases between. The CDR3 runs 14 residues. CDR1 and CDR2 (germline): MNHEY, SMNVEV (reference sequence). DNA for the CDR3: TGTGCCAGCAGCTCCCCGGGGATGAACACTGAAGCTTTCTTT. This translates into CASSSPGMNTEAFF.

This clone was counted many times. This chain joins TRBV7-9 and TRBJ2-5; D is possibly TRBD1 (6 bases). Per germline, CDR1 SEHNR and CDR2 FQNEAQ (reference sequence). Deletions cut 3 bases from V and 3 bases from J, with 11 bases between. The CDR3 has 14 amino acids. The CDR3 protein is CASSFQWTEETQYF. CDR3 nucleotides: TGTGCCAGCAGCTTCCAATGGACAGAAGAGACCCAGTACTTC.

This clone showed up many times. V gene TRBV7-8 combines with J gene TRBJ1-3, with unresolved D. The CDR3 covers 15 residues. CDR1 SGHVS and CDR2 FQNEAQ come from the germline V gene. V lost 1 base, J lost 5 bases, and 12 bases lay in between. In DNA, the CDR3 is TGTGCCAGCAGCTTAGACCACAGCCTGAGAAACACCATATATTTT. It specifies CASSLDHSLRNTIYF.

Ten or more counts support this clone. The V gene is TRBV11-2, the J gene TRBJ2-1; no clear D. In germline, CDR1 is SGHAT, CDR2 FQNNGV. The CDR3 runs 14 residues. Trimming stripped 5 bases from V and 0 bases from J, with 8 bases between. CDR3 in amino acids: CASSQAISYNEQFF. CDR3 coding DNA: TGTGCCAGCAGCCAGGCGATCTCCTACAATGAGCAGTTCTTC.

This clone has ten or more counts. The chain links TRBV7-3 to TRBJ2-2; a possible D gene is TRBD1 (6 bases). The CDR3 length is 14 residues. Trimming removed 5 bases at V and 4 bases at J, with 11 bases between. The germline V gene encodes CDR1 SGHTA and CDR2 FQGTGA. The CDR3 DNA follows: TGTGCCAGCAGCGACTCCAGGGGCACCGGGGAGCTGTTTTTT. This sequence encodes CASSDSRGTGELFF.

In its sample, this clone was seen many times. V usage is TRBV28 and J usage is TRBJ2-1; 9 bases agree with TRBD2. CDR3 length: 17 residues. Trimming cost V 11 bases and J 3 bases; bases outside gene matches: 17. From germline, CDR1 is MDHEN and CDR2 SYDVKM. The CDR3 is CAHRGGGAGSDYNEQFF. The CDR3 DNA reads TGTGCCCATAGGGGCGGGGGGGCCGGTAGCGACTACAATGAGCAGTTCTTC.

This clone was seen many times. The chain recombines TRBV5-1 with TRBJ2-2; 9 nucleotides agree with TRBD2. The CDR3 loop spans 17 amino acids. Germline assignment: CDR1 SGHRS and CDR2 YFSETQ. J gave up 1 base and V 4 bases, and 8 bases lay outside the gene matches. DNA for the CDR3: TGCGCCAGCAGCCCTTTCGCGGGGGGGAAGAACACCGGGGAGCTGTTTTTT. Its translation: CASSPFAGGKNTGELFF.

This clone has a count of ten or more. The chain combines TRBV6-1 with TRBJ1-5; possible D gene TRBD1, 6 bases. CDR3 size: 13 residues. V was clipped by 3 bases and J by 7 bases, with 10 bases between them. From germline, CDR1 is MNHNS and CDR2 SASEGT. In nucleotides, the CDR3 is TGTGCCAGCAGTGACAGGGGACCCCAGCCCCAGCATTTT. Translation gives CASSDRGPQPQHF.

This clone was seen repeatedly, ten times or more. The CDR3 nucleotides are TGTGCCAGCTCACGGGCAGGGGAACGGTCACCCCTCCACTTT. Its protein product is CASSRAGERSPLHF. The chain combines TRBV18 with TRBJ1-6; the D gene is possibly TRBD1 (6 bases). Between the trimmed V and J ends, which lost 4 bases and 10 bases, there was a span of 14 bases. This CDR3 is 14 amino acids long. Germline assignment: CDR1 KGHSH and CDR2 LQKENI.

This clone was detected many times. The chain joins TRBV28 to TRBJ1-2; 8 nucleotides line up with TRBD1. J lost 4 bases, V lost 3 bases, and 7 bases had no gene match. Germline V gene lookup returns CDR1 MDHEN and CDR2 SYDVKM. The CDR3 sequence is 15 residues long. The CDR3: CASSLASGGSYGYTF. The DNA of the CDR3 is TGTGCCAGCAGTTTGGCGTCAGGGGGCTCCTATGGCTACACCTTC.

This clone was detected many times. The chain has TRBV4-1 and TRBJ2-7; D ambiguous. The CDR3 runs 14 residues. Trimming stripped 0 bases from V and 3 bases from J, with 9 bases between. Germline V gene lookup returns CDR1 MGHRA and CDR2 YSYEKL. This chain's CDR3 is CASSQEGPGYEQYF. The CDR3 DNA sequence: TGCGCCAGCAGCCAAGAAGGCCCAGGCTACGAGCAGTACTTC.

This clone was seen at least ten times. The rearrangement joins TRBV7-2 to TRBJ2-7, with a tentative D call TRBD2 (7 bases). The ends were cut back, 6 bases at V and 2 bases at J, with 11 bases in the middle. The CDR3 is 13 residues long. CDR1 and CDR2 from the germline V gene are SGHTA and FQGNSA. The CDR3 reads CASRIGGAYEQYF. Here the CDR3 DNA reads TGTGCCAGCAGGATAGGGGGGGCCTACGAGCAGTACTTC.

Many counts were recorded for this clone. This chain connects TRBV6-1 to TRBJ1-2; 10 nucleotides align to TRBD1. The CDR3 runs to 15 residues. Losses at the gene ends were 7 bases for V and 2 bases for J; bases not matched to a gene: 7. The germline gives CDR1 MNHNS, CDR2 SASEGT. Written as DNA, the CDR3 is TGTGCCAGCACTACCGCGACAGGGGGCAACTATGGCTACACCTTC. It yields the protein CASTTATGGNYGYTF.

This clone was seen repeatedly, ten times or more. CDR3 DNA: TGTGCCAGCAGTCGGCAGAGGACCGGGGAGCTGTTTTTT. As protein: CASSRQRTGELFF. The chain joins TRBV2 to TRBJ2-2; D not certain. The CDR3 sequence is 13 residues long. V dropped 5 bases and J dropped 5 bases, with 9 bases sitting between them. Germline lookup yields CDR1 SNHLY and CDR2 FYNNEI.

At least ten counts were recorded for this clone. The chain is built from TRBV5-1 and TRBJ2-3; 7 bases match TRBD1. The CDR3 has 17 amino acids. Germline CDR1 and CDR2: SGHRS and YFSETQ. J was trimmed by 0 bases and V by 3 bases; bases with no gene match: 10. In DNA form, the CDR3 reads TGCGCCAGCAGCTACTTCCCCGGGACAGCTAGCACAGATACGCAGTATTTT. As protein: CASSYFPGTASTDTQYF. Supplemented by reference TRBV5-1 and TRBJ2-3, the full variable domain reads KAGVTQTPRYLIKTRGQQVTLSCSPISGHRSVSWYQQTPGQGLQFLFEYFSETQRNKGNFPGRFSGRQFSNSRSEMNVSTLELGDSALYLCASSYFPGTASTDTQYFGPGTRLTVL.

There are many counts of this clone. The rearrangement joins TRBV7-3 to TRBJ1-1, with 8 bases fitting TRBD1. Germline CDR1 SGHTA, CDR2 FQGTGA. Trimming cost V 5 bases and J 6 bases; bases outside gene matches: 8. This CDR3 is 14 amino acids long. DNA of the CDR3: TGTGCCAGCAGCCAGACAGGGGTCATCGCTGAAGCTTTCTTT. Its translation: CASSQTGVIAEAFF.

Ten or more counts support this clone. The gene calls are TRBV19 and TRBJ1-4, with D hard to call. V was cut by 8 bases and J by 3 bases, with 19 bases left in between. This CDR3 comprises 16 residues. CDR1 and CDR2 from the germline V gene are LNHDA and SQIVND (reference sequence). CDR3 protein: CASRMGGYFSNEKLFF. For the CDR3, the DNA is TGTGCCAGTCGAATGGGAGGGTATTTTTCTAATGAAAAACTGTTTTTT.